The 13 T cell receptor beta chains listed next were all sequenced from one sample in a study of cytomegalovirus exposure and HLA in healthy donors. The PCR contained 60 Vbeta and 13 Jbeta primers. Assay used: immunoSEQ multiplex PCR; TCRdb lists only in-frame clones, some missing. The data contain approximately 210,000 clones, around 79% of them singletons. Sequencing was performed on PBMCs. These receptors were taken from a woman aged 45-60 years in good health and CMV-seronegative.

Regarding this clone: Other DNA sequences in the same sample also yield this CDR3. The chain combines TRBV27 with TRBJ2-7, with 9 bases lining up with TRBD2. After removal of 5 bases from V and 7 bases from J, the junction contained 18 bases not matched to a gene. The length of the CDR3 is 17 residues. CDR1 MNHEY and CDR2 SMNVEV come from the germline V gene (reference sequence). CDR3 amino acids: CASSLQHLAGRVGEQYF. The CDR3 bases are TGTGCCAGCAGTCTACAACATCTAGCGGGACGAGTGGGGGAGCAGTACTTC.

The chain couples TRBV5-1 to TRBJ2-5; D uncertain. Germline assignment: CDR1 SGHRS and CDR2 YFSETQ. CDR3 length equals 15 residues. Trimming stripped 0 bases from V and 4 bases from J, with 13 bases between. This chain's CDR3 is CASSLDDTLTETQYF. In nucleotides, the CDR3 is TGCGCCAGCAGCTTGGACGACACCTTGACAGAGACCCAGTACTTC.

This chain connects TRBV15 to TRBJ1-6; the D gene is possibly TRBD1 (6 bases). CDR1 and CDR2 (germline): LNHNV, YYDKDF (reference sequence). V lost 2 bases and J lost 11, with 16 bases in between. The CDR3 runs to 15 residues. CDR3 nucleotides: TGTGCCACCAGCAGATCCGGGGGGCTCAAGACACCCCTCCACTTT. It translates to CATSRSGGLKTPLHF. Full variable domain (outside the CDR3, taken from reference TRBV15 and TRBJ1-6): DAMVIQNPRYQVTQFGKPVTLSCSQTLNHNVMYWYQQKSSQAPKLLFHYYDKDFNNEADTPDNFQSRRPNTSFCFLDIRSPGLGDTAMYLCATSRSGGLKTPLHFGNGTRLTVT.

This clone showed up just a few times. The chain combines TRBV11-3 with TRBJ2-7; D possibly corresponds to TRBD1 (5 bases). V was pared by 5 bases and J by 6 bases, with 14 bases between. The length of the CDR3 is 13 residues. Germline V gives CDR1 SGHNT, CDR2 YENEEA. The CDR3 spells CASSHTITGEQYF. The CDR3 nucleotides read TGTGCCAGCAGCCATACCATTACAGGCGAGCAGTACTTC.

This rearrangement joins TRBV28 to TRBJ2-7; D may be TRBD1 (6 bases). The CDR3 length is 15 residues. The germline gives CDR1 MDHEN, CDR2 SYDVKM. Trimming pared 5 bases from V and 6 bases from J, leaving 20 bases between. CDR3 in amino acids: CASSVTGTLSPEQYF. As DNA, the CDR3 is TGTGCCAGCAGTGTTACCGGGACACTATCCCCCGAGCAGTACTTC.

The chain combines TRBV19 with TRBJ2-7, with 9 bases identical to TRBD2. Per germline, CDR1 LNHDA and CDR2 SQIVND (reference sequence). The CDR3 is 17 residues long. Unmatched junction bases numbered 9, after V lost 3 bases and J lost 0 bases. Here the CDR3 DNA reads TGTGCCAGTAGTATGGGGCTAGCGGGATGGAGCTCCTACGAGCAGTACTTC. It is translated as CASSMGLAGWSSYEQYF.

This clone was observed a handful of times. The genes are TRBV29-1 and TRBJ2-7; 8 nucleotides line up with TRBD1. The CDR3 has 16 residues. V shed 6 bases and J 4 bases; nucleotides not matched to a gene: 17. Germline CDR1 reads SQVTM; CDR2 reads ANQGSEA. The CDR3: CSVGGIQGVLRYEQYF. DNA for the CDR3: TGCAGCGTAGGGGGAATACAGGGGGTTCTTAGGTACGAGCAGTACTTC.

This chain joins TRBV5-6 and TRBJ2-1; tentatively, D is TRBD1 (6 bases). Trimming removed 2 bases at V and 4 bases at J, with 10 bases between. Germline CDR1 SGHDT, CDR2 YYEEEE. The CDR3 runs to 14 residues. The CDR3 reads CASSLQGAYNEQFF. DNA of the CDR3: TGTGCCAGCAGCTTACAGGGAGCATACAATGAGCAGTTCTTC.

The rearrangement uses TRBV7-2 and TRBJ2-5; no definite D call. The ends were cut back, 5 bases at V and 2 bases at J, with 12 bases in the middle. CDR1 and CDR2 from the germline V gene are SGHTA and FQGNSA. The length of the CDR3 is 14 residues. CDR3 DNA sequence: TGTGCCAGCAGCCAACCCCCTAGACAAGAGACCCAGTACTTC. Its protein is CASSQPPRQETQYF.

The chain links TRBV19 to TRBJ2-1, with TRBD2 identical over 7 bases. Germline V CDR1 and CDR2: LNHDA, SQIVND (reference sequence). The trim removed 7 bases at V and 0 bases at J, leaving 27 bases unmatched. This CDR3 has 22 residues. The DNA for the CDR3 is TGTGCCAGTACCTCCAGCGGCGAGCGGGACGGTGACGGAATCGGCTCCTACAATGAGCAGTTCTTC. It specifies CASTSSGERDGDGIGSYNEQFF.

J is TRBJ1-4 and V is TRBV19; TRBD1 matches at 8 bases. Germline V gene lookup returns CDR1 LNHDA and CDR2 SQIVND (reference sequence). CDR3 length equals 15 residues. Germline trimming cut 2 bases from V and 7 bases from J; bases unmatched to any gene: 6. CDR3 coding DNA: TGTGCCAGTAGTATAACCGCAGGGGGCGGTGAAAAACTGTTTTTT. Translating gives CASSITAGGGEKLFF.

The chain uses TRBV2 and TRBJ2-1; possibly TRBD1 for D (5 bases). The CDR3 loop spans 15 amino acids. Germline CDR1 is SNHLY and CDR2 is FYNNEI. V gave up 4 bases and J gave up 5 bases, with 15 bases separating them. The CDR3 reads CASSATELGHNEQFF. CDR3 bases: TGTGCCAGCAGTGCGACCGAATTGGGGCACAATGAGCAGTTCTTC.

CDR3 nucleotides: TGTGCCAGCAGTTTATACCAGGGCCAAGAGACCCAGTACTTC. As protein: CASSLYQGQETQYF. The chain recombines TRBV28 with TRBJ2-5, with TRBD1 as a possible D gene (5 bases). V lost 1 base and J lost 1, with 7 bases in between. CDR3 length: 14 amino acids. CDR1 MDHEN and CDR2 SYDVKM come from the germline V gene.